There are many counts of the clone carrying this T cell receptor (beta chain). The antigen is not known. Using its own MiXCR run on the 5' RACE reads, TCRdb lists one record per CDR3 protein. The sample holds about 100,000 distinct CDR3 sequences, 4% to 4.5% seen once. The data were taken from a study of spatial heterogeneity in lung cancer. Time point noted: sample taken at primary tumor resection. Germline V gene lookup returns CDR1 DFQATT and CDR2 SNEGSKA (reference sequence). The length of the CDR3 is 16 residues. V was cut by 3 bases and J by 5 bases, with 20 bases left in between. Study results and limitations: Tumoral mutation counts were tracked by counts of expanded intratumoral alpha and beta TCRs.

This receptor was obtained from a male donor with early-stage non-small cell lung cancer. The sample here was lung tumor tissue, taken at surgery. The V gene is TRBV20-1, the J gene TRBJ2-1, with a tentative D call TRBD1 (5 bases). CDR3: CSASPLGAPTDNEQFF. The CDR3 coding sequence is TGCAGTGCTAGCCCCCTAGGGGCCCCCACCGACAATGAGCAGTTCTTC.